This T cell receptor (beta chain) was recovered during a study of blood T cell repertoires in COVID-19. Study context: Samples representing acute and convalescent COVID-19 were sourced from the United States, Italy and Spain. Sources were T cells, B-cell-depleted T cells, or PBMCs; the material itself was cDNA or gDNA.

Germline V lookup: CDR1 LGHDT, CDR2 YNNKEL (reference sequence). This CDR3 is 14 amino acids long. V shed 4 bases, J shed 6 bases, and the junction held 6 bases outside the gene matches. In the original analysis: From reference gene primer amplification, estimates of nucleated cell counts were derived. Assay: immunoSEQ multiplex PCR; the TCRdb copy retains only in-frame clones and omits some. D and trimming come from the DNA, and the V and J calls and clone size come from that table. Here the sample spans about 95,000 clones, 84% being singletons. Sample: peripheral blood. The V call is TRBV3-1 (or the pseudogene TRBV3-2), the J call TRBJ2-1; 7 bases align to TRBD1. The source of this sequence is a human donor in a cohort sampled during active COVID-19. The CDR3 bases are TGTGCCAGCAGCCTACAGACAGGGTTCAATGAGCAGTTCTTC. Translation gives CASSLQTGFNEQFF.